A single sample gave rise to the 26 T cell receptor beta chains below, sequenced in a study of T cells in tuberculosis. Sequenced by immunoSEQ multiplex PCR; TCRdb stores in-frame clones only, minus some. In the table there are 50,000 or so clones, around 90% of which are singletons. Sorting used thawed, overnight-rested PBMC stained with anti-CD3, a viability dye and GMM-loaded CD1B tetramer. C32 glucose monomycolate from Rhodococcus equi was loaded onto the CD1B tetramers. The specimen sequenced was CD1b-GMM tetramer-negative cells sorted from PBMCs. These receptors came from an adult woman with latent tuberculosis.

The chain couples TRBV19 to TRBJ2-1, with TRBD2 identical over 8 bases. V gave up 8 bases and J gave up 8 bases; unmatched junction bases: 8. This CDR3 comprises 13 residues. The germline V gene has CDR1 LNHDA and CDR2 SQIVND (reference sequence). The CDR3 DNA is TGTGCCAGTCGGGGGGGACTAGAACATGAGCAGTTCTTC. It specifies CASRGGLEHEQFF.

This clone has a handful of counts. The gene calls are TRBV19 and TRBJ1-5; D is possibly TRBD1 (6 bases). Trimming stripped 4 bases from V and 4 bases from J, with 11 bases between. The CDR3 length is 14 residues. Germline V gene lookup returns CDR1 LNHDA and CDR2 SQIVND (reference sequence). The CDR3 bases are TGTGCCAGTAGTACAGGGGTTGGTAATCAGCCCCAGCATTTT. This sequence encodes CASSTGVGNQPQHF.

The chain joins TRBV14 to TRBJ2-3; a weak D match, TRBD2 (6 bases). Germline V CDR1 and CDR2: SGHDN, FVKESK. The CDR3 consists of 13 residues. The V end was cut by 3 bases, the J end by 7 bases, with 11 bases between. CDR3 coding DNA: TGTGCCAGCAGCCAGGGACTCTCGAATACGCAGTATTTT. Its protein product is CASSQGLSNTQYF.

The rearrangement uses TRBV5-6 and TRBJ2-7; 14 nucleotides align to TRBD2. Germline CDR1 reads SGHDT; CDR2 reads YYEEEE. This CDR3 is built from 15 residues. V shed 5 bases, J shed 2 bases, and the junction held 3 bases outside the gene matches. Written as DNA, the CDR3 is TGTGCCAGCAGGACTAGCGGGAGGGCCCCCTACGAGCAGTACTTC. This encodes CASRTSGRAPYEQYF.

The gene calls are TRBV5-6 and TRBJ2-7; TRBD1 might be the D (6 bases). There are 16 residues in the CDR3. Trimming cost V 4 bases and J 1 base, with 18 bases left between them. Germline lookup yields CDR1 SGHDT and CDR2 YYEEEE. The chain's CDR3 is CASSPEQGLWSYEQYF. The CDR3 nucleotides are TGTGCCAGCAGCCCGGAACAGGGATTGTGGTCCTACGAGCAGTACTTC.

As DNA, the CDR3 is TGTGCCAGCACCAATAACCACGGGCAAGAGACCCAGTACTTC. Its translation: CASTNNHGQETQYF. The rearrangement links TRBV5-5 to TRBJ2-5; D gene ambiguous. V dropped 6 bases and J dropped 2 bases, with 14 bases sitting between them. The CDR3 is 14 residues long. The V gene's germline CDR1 is SGHKS and CDR2 YYEKEE (reference sequence).

The rearrangement joins TRBV19 to TRBJ1-2; no reliable D call. V lost 10 bases and J lost 8, with 17 bases in between. CDR1 is LNHDA and CDR2 is SQIVND in the germline V gene (reference sequence). The CDR3 is 12 residues long. The CDR3 nucleotides are TGTGCCACTACGAGAACGCTGGGCGGCTACACCTTC. It specifies CATTRTLGGYTF.

V gene TRBV4-2 combines with J gene TRBJ2-5, with D perhaps matching TRBD1 (7 bases). From germline, CDR1 is LGHNA and CDR2 YNFKEQ. This CDR3 contains 16 residues. V was pared by 1 base and J by 1 base, with 13 bases between. The CDR3 loop is CASSQASGGIQETQYF. The DNA of the CDR3 is TGTGCCAGCAGCCAAGCTTCAGGGGGGATCCAAGAGACCCAGTACTTC.

The table lists this clone with a few counts. This sequence joins TRBV10-3 and TRBJ1-2; TRBD1 matches at 7 bases. Germline V gives CDR1 ENHRY, CDR2 SYGVKD. The V segment lost 5 bases and the J segment 4 bases; nucleotides outside the gene matches: 7. This CDR3 comprises 14 residues. This CDR3 reads CAISPGQIFYGYTF. The CDR3, as DNA: TGTGCCATCAGTCCGGGACAGATTTTCTATGGCTACACCTTC.

This chain uses TRBV7-3 with TRBJ2-5; 8 bases fit TRBD2. Unmatched junction bases numbered 8, after V lost 5 bases and J lost 3 bases. This CDR3 comprises 15 residues. Looked up from germline, CDR1 is SGHTA and CDR2 is FQGTGA. In DNA, the CDR3 is TGTGCCAGCAGCCTTTCCGGGAGGGCGGAAGAGACCCAGTACTTC. Translated, it gives CASSLSGRAEETQYF.

The chain uses TRBV28 and TRBJ2-7; 7 bases align to TRBD2. This CDR3 contains 15 residues. V lost 5 bases and J lost 5; bases outside the gene matches: 12. Germline V lookup: CDR1 MDHEN, CDR2 SYDVKM. In DNA, the CDR3 is TGTGCCAGCAGTAAGACGGATGCGGGAGTCAACGAGCAGTACTTC. This codes for CASSKTDAGVNEQYF. The whole variable domain, filled in from reference TRBV28 and TRBJ2-7, reads DVKVTQSSRYLVKRTGEKVFLECVQDMDHENMFWYRQDPGLGLRLIYFSYDVKMKEKGDIPEGYSVSREKKERFSLILESASTNQTSMYLCASSKTDAGVNEQYFGPGTRLTVT.

This sequence joins TRBV5-5 and TRBJ1-3; no reliable D call. The germline V and J ends were trimmed by 0 bases and 8 bases, with 9 bases remaining between them. This CDR3 spans 13 amino acids. CDR1 and CDR2 from the germline V gene are SGHKS and YYEKEE (reference sequence). The CDR3 protein is CASSLAGKDTIYF. CDR3 coding DNA: TGTGCCAGCAGCTTGGCCGGGAAGGACACCATATATTTT.

The chain uses TRBV4-3 and TRBJ1-4; D gene unclear. V was pared by 0 bases and J by 13 bases, with 15 bases between. Germline CDR1 and CDR2: LGHNA and YSLEER. The CDR3 contains 14 residues. The CDR3 reads CASSQDRGGDGLFF. CDR3 nucleotides: TGCGCCAGCAGCCAAGATCGGGGTGGTGATGGACTGTTTTTT.

The chain employs TRBV19 and TRBJ2-5; D is perhaps TRBD1 (6 bases). The V and J ends lost 5 bases and 4 bases respectively, with 14 bases between them. Germline assignment: CDR1 LNHDA and CDR2 SQIVND (reference sequence). The CDR3 extends over 14 amino acids. CDR3 coding DNA: TGTGCCAGTAGTGACACCGGGACACTAGAGACCCAGTACTTC. Residues: CASSDTGTLETQYF.

This chain uses TRBV6-5 with TRBJ2-1, with 8 positions matching TRBD2. This CDR3 has 14 residues. Looked up from germline, CDR1 is MNHEY and CDR2 is SVGAGI. V dropped 9 bases and J dropped 5; count of bases not matched to a gene: 9. CDR3 bases: TGTGCCAGTATTGACGCGGGGGGCAACAATGAGCAGTTCTTC. Its protein is CASIDAGGNNEQFF.

The CDR3 loop reads CASSLGLGGRLANEQYF. The CDR3 DNA reads as TGTGCCAGCAGCTTAGGTTTAGGGGGCCGTCTAGCGAACGAGCAGTACTTC. This chain uses TRBV7-2 with TRBJ2-7; the D gene is possibly TRBD1 (7 bases). The CDR3 has 17 amino acids. Germline CDR1 is SGHTA and CDR2 is FQGNSA. The V end lost 1 base, the J end lost 5 bases, and 21 bases lay between the germline ends.

The chain carries TRBV28 and TRBJ1-1; perhaps TRBD1 as D (5 bases). CDR3 length equals 15 residues. CDR1 and CDR2 (germline): MDHEN, SYDVKM. V shed 6 bases and J shed 4 bases, with 18 bases lying between them. Here the CDR3 DNA reads TGTGCCAGCAGCTACCCTCAGGGAGGAGGCACTGAAGCTTTCTTT. Translated: CASSYPQGGGTEAFF.

The V call is TRBV28, the J call TRBJ1-1; D is ambiguous. There are 13 residues in the CDR3. V was cut by 8 bases and J by 1 base, with 11 bases left in between. Looked up from germline, CDR1 is MDHEN and CDR2 is SYDVKM. As DNA, the CDR3 is TGTGCCAGCCAGGTTCTGGGGAACACTGAAGCTTTCTTT. It is translated as CASQVLGNTEAFF.

The chain links TRBV6-5 to TRBJ2-7; weak D call: TRBD1 (7 bases). The ends were cut back, 2 bases at V and 2 bases at J, with 10 bases in the middle. Germline CDR1 MNHEY, CDR2 SVGAGI. The length of the CDR3 is 14 residues. The CDR3 here is CASSYQGGTYEQYF. In DNA form, the CDR3 reads TGTGCCAGCAGTTACCAGGGGGGCACCTACGAGCAGTACTTC.

The chain couples TRBV7-8 to TRBJ1-1; no definite D call. CDR3 length: 14 residues. CDR1 and CDR2 (germline): SGHVS, FQNEAQ. V lost 3 bases, J lost 2 bases, and 10 bases lay in between. As DNA, the CDR3 is TGTGCCAGCAGCTTGCGGGCACCTAACACTGAAGCTTTCTTT. Amino acid sequence: CASSLRAPNTEAFF.

The chain links TRBV28 to TRBJ2-3, with 11 positions matching TRBD1. The CDR3 is 16 amino acids. The V gene end was trimmed by 1 base and the J gene end by 4 bases; junction bases not matched to a gene: 4. The V gene's germline CDR1 is MDHEN and CDR2 SYDVKM. In nucleotides, the CDR3 is TGTGCCAGCAGTTTATTCGGACAGGGGGCGGCAGATACGCAGTATTTT. This sequence encodes CASSLFGQGAADTQYF.

V gene TRBV28 combines with J gene TRBJ2-1; D is perhaps TRBD2 (6 bases). The CDR3 consists of 14 residues. Germline CDR1 MDHEN, CDR2 SYDVKM. V was cut by 5 bases and J by 4 bases, with 12 bases left in between. For the CDR3, the DNA is TGTGCCAGCAGTCGCGGGAATGATTACAATGAGCAGTTCTTC. Amino acids: CASSRGNDYNEQFF. The whole variable domain, filled in from reference TRBV28 and TRBJ2-1, reads DVKVTQSSRYLVKRTGEKVFLECVQDMDHENMFWYRQDPGLGLRLIYFSYDVKMKEKGDIPEGYSVSREKKERFSLILESASTNQTSMYLCASSRGNDYNEQFFGPGTRLTVL.

The CDR3 loop is CASSFDREETQYF. CDR3 nucleotides: TGCGCCAGCAGTTTCGACAGGGAAGAGACCCAGTACTTC. The chain uses TRBV5-1 and TRBJ2-5; TRBD1 matches 7 bases. The CDR3 loop spans 13 amino acids. After removal of 5 bases from V and 3 bases from J, the junction contained 4 bases not matched to a gene. Germline lookup yields CDR1 SGHRS and CDR2 YFSETQ.

The CDR3 DNA is TGTGCCTGGACCCTACAACCCGGGAATGAGCAGTTCTTC. Residues: CAWTLQPGNEQFF. The chain carries TRBV30 and TRBJ2-1; D is uncertain. The CDR3 spans 13 residues. Germline V gene data show CDR1 as GTSNPN and CDR2 as SVGIG (reference sequence). Trimming left V 4 bases short and J 7 bases short, with 14 bases between.

The gene calls are TRBV6-5 and TRBJ1-1; D not certain. The CDR3 length is 16 residues. The germline V gene encodes CDR1 MNHEY and CDR2 SVGAGI. Trimming shortened V by 0 bases and J by 1 base, and 12 bases separated the two germline ends. Written as DNA, the CDR3 is TGTGCCAGCAGTTACTCGATGTACGCGAAGAACACTGAAGCTTTCTTT. It translates to CASSYSMYAKNTEAFF.

The V and J genes are TRBV4-2 and TRBJ1-1; D perhaps matches TRBD1 (6 bases). The germline V gene has CDR1 LGHNA and CDR2 YNFKEQ. This CDR3 has 16 amino acids. Trimming stripped 0 bases from V and 0 bases from J, with 11 bases between. CDR3 DNA: TGTGCCAGCAGCCAAGACTGGACAGAAGTGAACACTGAAGCTTTCTTT. Its protein is CASSQDWTEVNTEAFF.